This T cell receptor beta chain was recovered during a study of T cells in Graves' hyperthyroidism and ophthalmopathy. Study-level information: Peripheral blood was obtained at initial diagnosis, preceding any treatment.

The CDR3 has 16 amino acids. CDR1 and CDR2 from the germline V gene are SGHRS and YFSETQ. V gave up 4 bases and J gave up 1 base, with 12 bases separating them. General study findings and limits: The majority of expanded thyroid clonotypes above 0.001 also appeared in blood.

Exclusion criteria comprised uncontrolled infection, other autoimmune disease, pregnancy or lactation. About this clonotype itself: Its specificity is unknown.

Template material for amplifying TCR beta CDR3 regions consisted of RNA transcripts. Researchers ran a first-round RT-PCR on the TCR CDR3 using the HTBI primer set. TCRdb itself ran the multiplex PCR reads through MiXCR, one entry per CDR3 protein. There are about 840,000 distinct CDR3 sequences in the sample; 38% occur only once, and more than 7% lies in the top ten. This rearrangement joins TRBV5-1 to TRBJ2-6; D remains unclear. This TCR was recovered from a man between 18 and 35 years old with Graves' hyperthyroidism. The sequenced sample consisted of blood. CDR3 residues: CASSQEYPSGANVLTF. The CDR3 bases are TGCGCCAGCAGCCAAGAGTACCCATCTGGGGCCAACGTCCTGACTTTC.